Below, 25 T cell receptor beta chains from the same sample are listed, as sequenced in a study of OX40 agonist ivuxolimab in advanced cancers. The method was immunoSEQ multiplex PCR; TCRdb's version includes in-frame clones alone and lacks a portion of them. The sample contains 80,000 to 100,000 clones, around 90% of which appear only once. The specimen comprised CD4+ or CD8+ T cells sorted from blood, sampled in a trial of the OX40 agonist ivuxolimab. Receptors were obtained from an adult with an advanced solid tumor such as melanoma, head and neck, liver or kidney cancer.

Regarding this clone: Relative to the germline gene, one junction end is altered; a read error may explain this. The V gene is TRBV7-7, the J gene TRBJ2-6, with 7 bases aligning to TRBD1. CDR1 is SSHAT and CDR2 is FNYEAQ in the germline V gene (reference sequence). This CDR3 contains 15 residues. The CDR3 is CASSHDRAGANVLTF. The CDR3 bases are TGTGCTAGCAGCCACGACAGGGCCGGGGCCAACGTCCTGACTTTC.

The chain links TRBV18 to TRBJ2-5; D gene uncertain. The germline V gene encodes CDR1 KGHSH and CDR2 LQKENI. V lost 1 base and J 1 base, leaving 4 bases between the germline ends. The CDR3 has 13 amino acids. This CDR3 is CASSPLTQETQYF. CDR3 DNA sequence: TGTGCCAGCTCACCACTGACCCAAGAGACCCAGTACTTC. Using reference TRBV18 and TRBJ2-5 for the parts outside the CDR3, the full variable domain is NAGVMQNPRHLVRRRGQEARLRCSPMKGHSHVYWYRQLPEEGLKFMVYLQKENIIDESGMPKERFSAEFPKEGPSILRIQQVVRGDSAAYFCASSPLTQETQYFGPGTRLLVL.

The V call is TRBV2, the J call TRBJ1-5, with D tentatively TRBD1 (6 bases). Looked up from germline, CDR1 is SNHLY and CDR2 is FYNNEI. This CDR3 contains 16 residues. The germline V and J ends were trimmed by 5 bases and 0 bases, with 14 bases remaining between them. CDR3: CASSYRTELSNQPQHF. CDR3 sequence (DNA): TGTGCCAGCAGTTACAGGACAGAGCTTAGCAATCAGCCCCAGCATTTT.

The chain is built from TRBV19 and TRBJ1-5; D is perhaps TRBD1 (6 bases). This CDR3 region has 17 residues. The V gene lost 8 bases and the J gene lost 3 bases, with 23 bases spanning the gap. Germline CDR1 is LNHDA and CDR2 is SQIVND (reference sequence). The DNA for the CDR3 is TGTGCCAGTGGGGGCGGGGTTTCTCAAGCCTTCAATCAGCCCCAGCATTTT. Amino acid sequence: CASGGGVSQAFNQPQHF.

The chain recombines TRBV18 with TRBJ2-7, with D uncertain. V was clipped by 2 bases and J by 7 bases, with 12 bases between them. The germline gives CDR1 KGHSH, CDR2 LQKENI. CDR3 length: 13 amino acids. This chain's CDR3 is CASSPTLGWEQYF. The CDR3 region has the DNA TGTGCCAGCTCACCAACCCTGGGCTGGGAGCAGTACTTC.

The chain employs TRBV7-2 and TRBJ2-1; tentative D call: TRBD1 (5 bases). V was clipped by 4 bases and J by 0 bases, with 7 bases between them. Germline V gene data show CDR1 as SGHTA and CDR2 as FQGNSA. The CDR3 has 14 amino acids. The CDR3 sequence is CASSYDSSYNEQFF. In nucleotides, the CDR3 is TGTGCCAGCAGCTACGACAGCTCCTACAATGAGCAGTTCTTC. Full variable domain (rest looked up from reference TRBV7-2 and TRBJ2-1): GAGVSQSPSNKVTEKGKDVELRCDPISGHTALYWYRQSLGQGLEFLIYFQGNSAPDKSGLPSDRFSAERTGGSVSTLTIQRTQQEDSAVYLCASSYDSSYNEQFFGPGTRLTVL.

The chain couples TRBV7-3 to TRBJ2-2, with TRBD2 matching over 12 bases. The CDR3 has 17 amino acids. Germline CDR1 reads SGHTA; CDR2 reads FQGTGA. Trimming took 5 bases from V and 4 from J; bases not matched to a gene: 8. In DNA, the CDR3 is TGTGCCAGCAGCCCCGACGGACTAGCGGGGCTCACCGGGGAGCTGTTTTTT. It translates to CASSPDGLAGLTGELFF.

This clone was seen a handful of times. J is TRBJ1-2 and V is TRBV28; no definite D call. Germline-derived CDR1 and CDR2 are MDHEN and SYDVKM. The CDR3 is 12 amino acids. V shed 5 bases and J shed 3 bases, with 7 bases lying between them. The chain's CDR3 is CASSPRDYGYTF. The CDR3 nucleotides are TGTGCCAGCAGTCCCCGGGACTATGGCTACACCTTC.

V and J are TRBV30 and TRBJ2-1; D unclear. This CDR3 comprises 11 residues. Germline CDR1 reads GTSNPN; CDR2 reads SVGIG (reference sequence). The V end was cut by 1 base, the J end by 2 bases, with 0 bases between. In DNA, the CDR3 is TGTGCCTGGAGTGCCTACAATGAGCAGTTCTTC. Translation gives CAWSAYNEQFF. Variable domain in full (rest from reference TRBV30 and TRBJ2-1): SQTIHQWPATLVQPVGSPLSLECTVEGTSNPNLYWYRQAAGRGLQLLFYSVGIGQISSEVPQNLSASRPQDRQFILSSKKLLLSDSGFYLCAWSAYNEQFFGPGTRLTVL.

The rearrangement links TRBV28 to TRBJ2-4, with D possibly being TRBD1 or TRBD2 (5 bases each). Per germline, CDR1 MDHEN and CDR2 SYDVKM. CDR3 length equals 15 residues. V dropped 6 bases and J dropped 7 bases, with 19 bases sitting between them. The CDR3 nucleotides are TGTGCCAGCAGCCAAGGGACCGTAGGATTGAACATTCAGTACTTC. Translated, it gives CASSQGTVGLNIQYF.

This clone was detected only once. The chain joins TRBV30 to TRBJ2-3; 9 bases agree with TRBD2. Germline CDR1 reads GTSNPN; CDR2 reads SVGIG (reference sequence). Trimming removed 2 bases from V and 3 bases from J; junction bases left unmatched: 9. The CDR3 runs 16 residues. CDR3 DNA sequence: TGTGCCTGGAGTAGATTCAGCGGGGGGAGAACAGATACGCAGTATTTT. Protein product: CAWSRFSGGRTDTQYF.

This chain uses TRBV7-2 with TRBJ1-2; D is unclear. Germline CDR1 reads SGHTA; CDR2 reads FQGNSA. The CDR3 totals 13 residues. V was pared by 4 bases and J by 5 bases, with 11 bases between. The CDR3 bases are TGTGCCAGCAGCTCCCCCCGATTATATGGCTACACCTTC. It translates to CASSSPRLYGYTF.

This clone was picked up one time. The genes are TRBV4-3 and TRBJ2-3; D remains ambiguous. This CDR3 is built from 13 residues. CDR1 and CDR2 from the germline V gene are LGHNA and YSLEER. Trimming pared 1 base from V and 7 bases from J, leaving 9 bases between. The CDR3 nucleotides are TGCGCCAGCAGCCAAGGAGAGTCATATACGCAGTATTTT. It specifies CASSQGESYTQYF.

This chain joins TRBV7-2 and TRBJ1-2; no clear D gene. Germline lookup yields CDR1 SGHTA and CDR2 FQGNSA. The CDR3 length is 16 residues. V gave up 5 bases and J gave up 2 bases, with 18 bases separating them. The CDR3 loop is CASSPPGRLSNYGYTF. DNA of the CDR3: TGTGCCAGCAGCCCCCCGGGTCGGCTTTCCAACTATGGCTACACCTTC.

This clone was observed a single time. The rearrangement links TRBV5-6 to TRBJ2-7, with TRBD1 identical over 7 bases. The CDR3 runs 14 residues. With V trimmed by 4 bases and J by 0 bases, 4 bases remained unmatched. In germline, CDR1 is SGHDT, CDR2 YYEEEE. The CDR3 coding sequence is TGTGCCAGCAGCCGACAGGGAAGCTCCTACGAGCAGTACTTC. Translating it yields CASSRQGSSYEQYF.

With regard to this clone: One end of the junction varies from germline; a read error may be responsible. V is TRBV29-1 and J is TRBJ2-1; 9 bases fit TRBD2. CDR1 SQVTM and CDR2 ANQGSEA come from the germline V gene. CDR3 length: 15 amino acids. Written as DNA, the CDR3 is TGCAGCGTTGATCCGACTAGCGGATCCTGCAATGAGCAGTTCTTC. It codes for CSVDPTSGSCNEQFF.

V is TRBV7-9 and J is TRBJ1-2; D uncertain. Germline assignment: CDR1 SEHNR and CDR2 FQNEAQ (reference sequence). V gave up 5 bases and J gave up 8 bases, with 12 bases separating them. This CDR3 spans 12 amino acids. The chain's CDR3 is CASSALPWGYTF. The CDR3 DNA follows: TGTGCCAGCAGCGCCCTCCCTTGGGGCTACACCTTC.

This chain joins TRBV5-1 and TRBJ2-7; 11 nucleotides line up with TRBD2. Germline CDR1 and CDR2: SGHRS and YFSETQ. The CDR3 sequence is 20 residues long. V shed 1 base and J 0 bases; nucleotides not matched to a gene: 15. The CDR3 here is CASSLLTTSGDNQLSYEQYF. The DNA for the CDR3 is TGCGCCAGCAGCTTGTTAACGACTAGCGGGGACAACCAACTCTCCTACGAGCAGTACTTC. Together with reference TRBV5-1 and TRBJ2-7, the CDR3 gives the full variable domain: KAGVTQTPRYLIKTRGQQVTLSCSPISGHRSVSWYQQTPGQGLQFLFEYFSETQRNKGNFPGRFSGRQFSNSRSEMNVSTLELGDSALYLCASSLLTTSGDNQLSYEQYFGPGTRLTVT.

V and J are TRBV2 and TRBJ2-7; D gene uncertain. V lost 6 bases and J lost 2, with 14 bases in between. The CDR3 is made up of 14 amino acids. The germline V gene encodes CDR1 SNHLY and CDR2 FYNNEI. The CDR3 spells CASRGSQIAYEQYF. CDR3 nucleotide sequence: TGTGCCAGCAGAGGGTCCCAGATAGCCTACGAGCAGTACTTC. The whole variable domain, remainder taken from reference TRBV2 and TRBJ2-7, is EPEVTQTPSHQVTQMGQEVILRCVPISNHLYFYWYRQILGQKVEFLVSFYNNEISEKSEIFDDQFSVERPDGSNFTLKIRSTKLEDSAMYFCASRGSQIAYEQYFGPGTRLTVT.

This clone was found once. This chain uses TRBV21-1 with TRBJ1-5. TRBV21-1 is described as a pseudogene. The CDR3 extends over 19 amino acids. The CDR3 DNA reads as TGTGCCAGCAGCAAAAACGGAGTCAGGGAGACTTATAGCAATCAGCCCCAGCATTTT. Translating gives CASSKNGVRETYSNQPQHF.

The V call is TRBV30, the J call TRBJ2-5; D call uncertain. CDR1 and CDR2 from the germline V gene are GTSNPN and SVGIG (reference sequence). V was cut by 6 bases and J by 5 bases, with 10 bases left in between. The CDR3 contains 11 residues. The CDR3 here is CACTMRETQYF. Here the CDR3 DNA reads TGTGCCTGTACAATGCGCGAGACCCAGTACTTC. Combining the CDR3 with reference TRBV30 and TRBJ2-5 gives the whole variable domain SQTIHQWPATLVQPVGSPLSLECTVEGTSNPNLYWYRQAAGRGLQLLFYSVGIGQISSEVPQNLSASRPQDRQFILSSKKLLLSDSGFYLCACTMRETQYFGPGTRLLVL.

This chain joins TRBV15 and TRBJ2-2; D gene ambiguous. With 1 base removed from V and 9 bases from J, the gap between germline ends came to 18 bases. Per the germline V gene, CDR1 is LNHNV and CDR2 is YYDKDF (reference sequence). CDR3 length: 16 amino acids. The CDR3 protein is CATSRGRIGVRRELFF. In DNA form, the CDR3 reads TGTGCCACCAGCAGAGGGCGGATTGGGGTACGGAGGGAGCTGTTTTTT. The full variable domain, completed using reference TRBV15 and TRBJ2-2, is DAMVIQNPRYQVTQFGKPVTLSCSQTLNHNVMYWYQQKSSQAPKLLFHYYDKDFNNEADTPDNFQSRRPNTSFCFLDIRSPGLGDTAMYLCATSRGRIGVRRELFFGEGSRLTVL.

The V and J genes are TRBV7-9 and TRBJ2-3, with a weak D call TRBD2 (7 bases). The CDR3 is made up of 14 amino acids. V was clipped by 4 bases and J by 2 bases, with 10 bases between them. Germline CDR1 SEHNR, CDR2 FQNEAQ (reference sequence). For the CDR3, the DNA is TGTGCCAGCAGCTACGGGGGGCCCACAGATACGCAGTATTTT. This gives the protein CASSYGGPTDTQYF.

V usage is TRBV30 and J usage is TRBJ1-1; 7 bases match TRBD1. CDR1 and CDR2 from the germline V gene are GTSNPN and SVGIG (reference sequence). The CDR3 consists of 15 residues. V shed 3 bases and J 2 bases; nucleotides not matched to a gene: 9. CDR3: CAWRRVWTGNTEAFF. CDR3 sequence (DNA): TGTGCCTGGAGGAGGGTCTGGACAGGTAACACTGAAGCTTTCTTT.

There are a few counts of this clone. V gene TRBV9 combines with J gene TRBJ1-6; D is possibly TRBD1 (6 bases). CDR1 and CDR2 (germline): SGDLS, YYNGEE. V lost 3 bases to trimming and J lost 4 bases, with 14 bases between them. CDR3 length equals 16 residues. For the CDR3, the DNA is TGTGCCAGCAGCGCCCCCGGGGGGGCGTATAATTCACCCCTCCACTTT. Its translation: CASSAPGGAYNSPLHF. The full variable domain, its missing parts supplied by reference TRBV9 and TRBJ1-6, is DSGVTQTPKHLITATGQRVTLRCSPRSGDLSVYWYQQSLDQGLQFLIQYYNGEERAKGNILERFSAQQFPDLHSELNLSSLELGDSALYFCASSAPGGAYNSPLHFGNGTRLTVT.